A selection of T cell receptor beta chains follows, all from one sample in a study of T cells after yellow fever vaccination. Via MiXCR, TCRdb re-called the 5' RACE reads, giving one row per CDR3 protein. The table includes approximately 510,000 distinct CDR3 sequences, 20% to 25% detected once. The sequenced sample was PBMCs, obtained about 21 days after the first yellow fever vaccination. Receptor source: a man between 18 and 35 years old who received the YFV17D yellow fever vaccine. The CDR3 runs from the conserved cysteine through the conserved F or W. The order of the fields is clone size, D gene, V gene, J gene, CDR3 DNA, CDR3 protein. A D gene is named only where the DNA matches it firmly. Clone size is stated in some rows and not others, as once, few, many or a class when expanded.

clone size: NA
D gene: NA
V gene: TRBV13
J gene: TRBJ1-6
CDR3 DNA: TGTGCCAGCAGCCTAACACCCCTCCACTTT
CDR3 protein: CASSLTPLHF

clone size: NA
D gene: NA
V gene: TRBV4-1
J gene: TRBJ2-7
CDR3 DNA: TGCGCCAGCAGCCAAGACGTGGGATTCTACGAGCAGTACTTC
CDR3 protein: CASSQDVGFYEQYF

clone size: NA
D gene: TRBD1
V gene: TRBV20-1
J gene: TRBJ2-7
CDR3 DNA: TGCAGTGCTAGAGATGGACAGGGCCTGGACGAGCAGTACTTC
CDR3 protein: CSARDGQGLDEQYF

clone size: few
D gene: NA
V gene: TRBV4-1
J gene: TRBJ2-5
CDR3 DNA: TGCGCCAGCAGCCACGGTGGGGGAAAGACCCAAGAGACCCAGTACTTC
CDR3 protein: CASSHGGGKTQETQYF

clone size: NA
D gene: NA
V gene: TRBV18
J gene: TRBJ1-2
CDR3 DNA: TGTGCCAGCTCACAGGAGAGGCCCACTAGAGGAGTCTTC
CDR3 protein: CASSQERPTRGVF

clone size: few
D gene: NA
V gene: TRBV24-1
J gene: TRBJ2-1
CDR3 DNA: TGTGCCACCAGTGTCCTTGTCCGGCCCCAGGGGTTCTTC
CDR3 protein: CATSVLVRPQGFF

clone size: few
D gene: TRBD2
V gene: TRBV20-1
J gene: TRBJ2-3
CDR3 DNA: TGCAGTGCTCGGGGCACTAGCGGGGGTTTAGATACGCAGTATTTT
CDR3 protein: CSARGTSGGLDTQYF

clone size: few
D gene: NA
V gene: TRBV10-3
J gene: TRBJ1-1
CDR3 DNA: TGTGCCATCAGTGAGTCGACAGCTGAAGCTTTCTTT
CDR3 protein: CAISESTAEAFF

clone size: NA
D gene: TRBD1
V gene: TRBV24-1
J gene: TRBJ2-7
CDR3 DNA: TGTGCCACCAGTGATTTTGACCTTCGGGACAGGGGGTTCTACGAGCAGTACTTC
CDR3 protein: CATSDFDLRDRGFYEQYF

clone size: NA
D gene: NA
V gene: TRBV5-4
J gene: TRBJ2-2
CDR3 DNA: TGTGCCAGCAGACCCGGGACAATGGCGCCCGGGGAGCTGTTTTTT
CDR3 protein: CASRPGTMAPGELFF

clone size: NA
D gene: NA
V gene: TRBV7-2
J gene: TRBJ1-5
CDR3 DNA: TGTGCCAGCACCTCGACGCGGGGCGGGCCCCAGCATTTT
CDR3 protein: CASTSTRGGPQHF

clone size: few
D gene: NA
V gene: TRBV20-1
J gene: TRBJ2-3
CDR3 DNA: TGCAGTGCTAGTGTACGGAGCTGGTCGGGGGCTACGCAGTATTTT
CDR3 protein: CSASVRSWSGATQYF

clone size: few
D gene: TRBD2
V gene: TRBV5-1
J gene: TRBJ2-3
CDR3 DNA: TGCGCCAGCAGCACCAAATTAGCGGGCGGCGACGATCGACACACAGATACGCAGTATTTT
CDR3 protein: CASSTKLAGGDDRHTDTQYF

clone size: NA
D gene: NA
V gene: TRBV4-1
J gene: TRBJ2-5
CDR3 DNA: TGCGCCAGCAGCCAAGGAAGGAGGGGGGGAGAGACCCAGTACTTC
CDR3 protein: CASSQGRRGGETQYF

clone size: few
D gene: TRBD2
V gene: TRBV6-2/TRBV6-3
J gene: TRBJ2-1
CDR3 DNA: TGTGCCAGCAGCTCGACTAGCTATGAGCAGTTCTTC
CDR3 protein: CASSSTSYEQFF

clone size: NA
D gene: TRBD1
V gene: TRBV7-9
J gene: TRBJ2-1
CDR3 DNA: TGTGCCAGCAGCTTAGGAGGGGGCTCTGAGCAGTTCTTC
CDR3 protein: CASSLGGGSEQFF

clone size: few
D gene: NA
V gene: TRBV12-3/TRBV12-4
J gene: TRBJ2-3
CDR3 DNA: TGTGCCAGCAGCCCCTTAGCGGTACTTGGGGATACGCAGTATTTT
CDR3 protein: CASSPLAVLGDTQYF

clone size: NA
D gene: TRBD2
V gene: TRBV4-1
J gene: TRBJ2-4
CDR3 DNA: TGCGCCAGCAGCCAATATGGGACTAGCGTTTCCTTTGCCAAAAACATTCAGTACTTC
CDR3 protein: CASSQYGTSVSFAKNIQYF

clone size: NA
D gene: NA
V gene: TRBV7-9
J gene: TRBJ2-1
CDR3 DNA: TGTGCCAGCATATACGAGCTACTGAATGAGCAGTTCTTC
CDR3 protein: CASIYELLNEQFF

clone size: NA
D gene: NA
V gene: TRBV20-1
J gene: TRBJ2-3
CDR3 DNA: TGCAGTGCTACCCTTACGCGACGGGATACGCAGTATTTT
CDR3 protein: CSATLTRRDTQYF

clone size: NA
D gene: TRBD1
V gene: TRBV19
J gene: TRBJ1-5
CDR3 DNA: TGTGCCAGTAGTGGGACAGGGGCGCGTAGTCAGCCCCAGCATTTT
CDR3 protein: CASSGTGARSQPQHF

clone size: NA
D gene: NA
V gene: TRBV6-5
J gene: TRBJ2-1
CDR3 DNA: TGTGCCAGCAGTTACTCGGACGGGCTCAATGAGCAGTTCTTC
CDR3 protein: CASSYSDGLNEQFF

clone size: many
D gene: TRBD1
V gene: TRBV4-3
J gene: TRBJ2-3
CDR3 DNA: TGCGCCAGCAGCCCGGGGACAGTTGGGAACTCAGATACGCAGTATTTT
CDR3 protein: CASSPGTVGNSDTQYF

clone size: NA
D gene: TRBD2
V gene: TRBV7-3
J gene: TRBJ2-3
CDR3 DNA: TGTGCCAGCAGCCGCCTAGCGGGGGCCTGGGATACGCAGTATTTT
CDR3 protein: CASSRLAGAWDTQYF

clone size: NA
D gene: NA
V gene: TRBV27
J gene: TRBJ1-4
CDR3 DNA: TGTGCCAGCAGCCACTGGCCCCAGACGGCCCCGGGGGAAAAACTGTTTTTT
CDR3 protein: CASSHWPQTAPGEKLFF

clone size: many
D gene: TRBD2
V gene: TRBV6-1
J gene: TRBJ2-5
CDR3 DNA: TGTGCCAGCAGTCAAAGACTAGCGGTATTACAAGAGACCCAGTACTTC
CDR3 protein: CASSQRLAVLQETQYF

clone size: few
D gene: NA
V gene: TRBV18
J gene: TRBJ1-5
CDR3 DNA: TGTGCCAGCTCACCAGAGGGTAGCAATCAGCCCCAGCATTTT
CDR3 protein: CASSPEGSNQPQHF

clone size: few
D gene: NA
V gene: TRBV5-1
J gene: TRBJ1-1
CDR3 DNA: TGCGCCAGCAGCTTGGTGGAGGGCGGAAACACTGAAGCTTTCTTT
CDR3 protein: CASSLVEGGNTEAFF

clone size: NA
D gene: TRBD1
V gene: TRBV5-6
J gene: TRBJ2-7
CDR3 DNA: TGTGCCAGCAGCTCGGGACAGGGAATAGGCGAGCAGTACTTC
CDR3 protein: CASSSGQGIGEQYF

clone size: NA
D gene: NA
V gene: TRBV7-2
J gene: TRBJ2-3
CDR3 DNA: TGTGCCAGCGGGGGGCGGGGCTTCACAGATACGCAGTATTTT
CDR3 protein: CASGGRGFTDTQYF

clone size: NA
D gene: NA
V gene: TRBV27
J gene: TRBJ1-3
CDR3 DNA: TGTGCCAGCGGGGTTAGGGGTGGAAACACCATATATTTT
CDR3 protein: CASGVRGGNTIYF

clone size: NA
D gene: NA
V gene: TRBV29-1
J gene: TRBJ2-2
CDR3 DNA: TGCAGCGTCGCTGGGAACACCGGGGAGCTGTTTTTT
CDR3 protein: CSVAGNTGELFF

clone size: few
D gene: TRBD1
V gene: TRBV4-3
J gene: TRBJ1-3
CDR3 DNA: TGCGCCAGCAGCCGGGGGACAGGGGTACTAGGCACCATATATTTT
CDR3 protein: CASSRGTGVLGTIYF

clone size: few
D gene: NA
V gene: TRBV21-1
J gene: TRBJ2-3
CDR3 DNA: TGTGCCAGCAGCAGACTAGCGTCAGATACGCAGTATTTT
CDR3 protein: CASSRLASDTQYF

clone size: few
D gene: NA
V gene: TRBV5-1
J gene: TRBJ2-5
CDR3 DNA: TGCGCCAGCAGCTTGGTATGGGAGACCCAGTACTTC
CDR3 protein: CASSLVWETQYF

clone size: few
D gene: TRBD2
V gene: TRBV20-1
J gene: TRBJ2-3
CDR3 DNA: TGCAGTGCTCCCTCCGGGAGGTTGGGCTTAGGGGATACGCAGTATTTT
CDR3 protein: CSAPSGRLGLGDTQYF

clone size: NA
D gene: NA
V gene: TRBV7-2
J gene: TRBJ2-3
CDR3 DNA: TGTGCCAGCAGCTTAAACCCCCAAGATACGCAGTATTTT
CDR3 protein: CASSLNPQDTQYF

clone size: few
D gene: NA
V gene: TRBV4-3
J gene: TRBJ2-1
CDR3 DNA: TGCGCCAGCAGCCAAGATGCCCGGGAACGGTTCTTC
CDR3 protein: CASSQDARERFF